The 22 T cell receptor beta chains reported below all come from one sample, sequenced in a study of blood T cells in healthy people across ages. Combining a sample-barcoded 5' primer with a J-beta primer mix, a second PCR ran for roughly 7 to 12 cycles. MiXCR, run by TCRdb on the 5' RACE reads, gives a single entry per CDR3 protein. The sample contains about 1.8 million distinct CDR3 sequences, approximately 50% of which appear only once. Sequencing was done on a sample of blood. The receptor set was obtained from a woman aged 40 to 50 in good health.

This clonotype was seen more than once but under ten times. The rearrangement joins TRBV20-1 to TRBJ2-1; TRBD1 matches 7 bases. The CDR3 length is 15 residues. Germline V lookup: CDR1 DFQATT, CDR2 SNEGSKA (reference sequence). V lost 5 bases, J lost 1 base, and 8 bases stayed unmatched. The DNA for the CDR3 is TGCAGTGCTCTGCGACAGGGAAGGTCCTACAATGAGCAGTTCTTC. Translated: CSALRQGRSYNEQFF.

The chain joins TRBV12-3 or TRBV12-4 to TRBJ2-7; tentatively, D is TRBD1 or TRBD2 (5 bases each). V gave up 6 bases and J gave up 2 bases, with 8 bases separating them. The CDR3 contains 12 residues. CDR3 sequence: CASRWGTYEQYF. Written as DNA, the CDR3 is TGTGCCAGCAGATGGGGGACCTACGAGCAGTACTTC.

V usage is TRBV6-2 or TRBV6-3 and J usage is TRBJ2-3; D is undetermined. CDR3 length: 15 amino acids. Germline V gives CDR1 MNHEY, CDR2 SVGEGT. Deletions cut 3 bases from V and 0 bases from J, with 10 bases between. This CDR3 reads CASSYTGASTDTQYF. The CDR3 coding sequence is TGTGCCAGCAGTTATACCGGCGCAAGCACAGATACGCAGTATTTT.

This clonotype came up once. This sequence joins TRBV6-4 and TRBJ2-7; 14 bases agree with TRBD2. The CDR3 loop spans 17 amino acids. Looked up from germline, CDR1 is MRHNA and CDR2 is SNTAGT. With 3 bases clipped from V and 0 bases from J, the junction kept 4 bases outside the gene matches. CDR3 coding DNA: TGTGCCAGCAGTGATGGACTAGCGGGGGGCCCCTCCTACGAGCAGTACTTC. Translated: CASSDGLAGGPSYEQYF.

The CDR3 nucleotides read TGCAGTGCTTTACAGGGGATGTCCTACGAGCAGTACTTC. Protein sequence: CSALQGMSYEQYF. J is TRBJ2-7 and V is TRBV20-1; TRBD1 matches at 7 bases. From germline, CDR1 is DFQATT and CDR2 SNEGSKA (reference sequence). J was trimmed by 1 base and V by 5 bases; bases with no gene match: 5. The length of the CDR3 is 13 residues.

The V call is TRBV6-5, the J call TRBJ2-3; no clear D. Germline V gene data show CDR1 as MNHEY and CDR2 as SVGAGI. The CDR3 has 13 residues. Trimming cost V 5 bases and J 4 bases, with 10 bases left between them. This chain's CDR3 is CASSRIVADTQYF. The CDR3 bases are TGTGCCAGCAGTCGAATAGTCGCAGATACGCAGTATTTT.

CDR3 residues: CASSLALAVGQETQYF. The DNA for the CDR3 is TGTGCCAGCAGTTTAGCCCTAGCGGTGGGGCAAGAGACCCAGTACTTC. This chain links TRBV28 with TRBJ2-5, with TRBD2 matching over 7 bases. The CDR3 consists of 16 residues. CDR1 MDHEN and CDR2 SYDVKM come from the germline V gene. V was clipped by 2 bases and J by 2 bases; unmatched bases: 8.

The chain links TRBV4-3 to TRBJ2-6; D is undetermined. Trimming cost V 3 bases and J 2 bases, with 17 bases left between them. Germline V CDR1 and CDR2: LGHNA, YSLEER. The CDR3 is 18 amino acids. CDR3 residues: CASSHTLPFLPGANVLTF. Here the CDR3 DNA reads TGCGCCAGCAGCCATACACTCCCTTTTCTCCCTGGGGCCAACGTCCTGACTTTC.

The chain employs TRBV6-7 and TRBJ2-7, with D unresolved. TRBV6-7 is an open reading frame whose function is uncertain. The CDR3 sequence is 13 residues long. The V end was cut by 5 bases, the J end by 0 bases, with 8 bases between. The CDR3 nucleotides are TGTGCCAGCAGTACAGTGAGCTCCTACGAGCAGTACTTC. Protein sequence: CASSTVSSYEQYF.

The J gene is TRBJ2-1, the V gene TRBV6-5; 9 nucleotides agree with TRBD1. Germline CDR1 reads MNHEY; CDR2 reads SVGAGI. The length of the CDR3 is 15 residues. V lost 6 bases, J lost 4 bases, and 7 bases stayed unmatched. CDR3 nucleotides: TGTGCCAGCAGCTTACAGGGGGCGCGATACAATGAGCAGTTCTTC. Amino acid sequence: CASSLQGARYNEQFF.

This clonotype was counted a single time. V gene TRBV7-2 combines with J gene TRBJ2-6; TRBD1 matches at 9 bases. CDR1 SGHTA and CDR2 FQGNSA come from the germline V gene. The CDR3 covers 15 residues. Germline trimming cut 9 bases from V and 4 bases from J; bases unmatched to any gene: 7. The CDR3 region has the DNA TGTGCCAGTCCACAGGGGGCGGAGGGGGCCAACGTCCTGACTTTC. Amino acid sequence: CASPQGAEGANVLTF.

V gene TRBV7-2 combines with J gene TRBJ1-2; TRBD1 aligns across 7 bases. Germline V gene data show CDR1 as SGHTA and CDR2 as FQGNSA. With 5 bases clipped from V and 4 bases from J, the junction kept 7 bases outside the gene matches. CDR3 size: 14 residues. CDR3 bases: TGTGCCAGCAGCGCAAGCCGACAGGGCTATGGCTACACCTTC. Amino acids: CASSASRQGYGYTF.

This clonotype was counted only a few times. The V and J genes are TRBV7-2 and TRBJ1-1; D not certain. This CDR3 is built from 16 residues. The germline V gene encodes CDR1 SGHTA and CDR2 FQGNSA. V was trimmed by 5 bases and J by 0 bases, leaving 16 bases between them. CDR3 region: CASSPFELRLNTEAFF. CDR3 nucleotides: TGTGCCAGCAGCCCCTTCGAATTAAGGCTGAACACTGAAGCTTTCTTT.

The chain has TRBV7-9 and TRBJ2-5; 7 bases agree with TRBD1. This CDR3 is 12 amino acids long. The germline CDR1 and CDR2 sequences are SEHNR and FQNEAQ (reference sequence). The V gene end was trimmed by 3 bases and the J gene end by 13 bases; junction bases not matched to a gene: 8. CDR3 sequence reads: CASSFDRDERYF. CDR3 in DNA: TGTGCCAGCAGCTTTGACAGGGACGAGCGGTACTTC.

V usage is TRBV9 and J usage is TRBJ2-5; D may be TRBD1 or TRBD2 (5 bases each). Germline CDR1 and CDR2: SGDLS and YYNGEE. This CDR3 is 15 amino acids long. The V and J ends lost 0 bases and 6 bases respectively, with 15 bases between them. The CDR3 DNA reads TGTGCCAGCAGCGTAGTGGGGGATTTAAGGCAGACCCAGTACTTC. It codes for CASSVVGDLRQTQYF.

This clonotype turned up a few times. The chain is built from TRBV6-2 or TRBV6-3 and TRBJ1-2, with D uncertain. The CDR3 sequence is 15 residues long. CDR1 is MNHEY and CDR2 is SVGEGT in the germline V gene. Trimming removed 5 bases from V and 8 bases from J, with 21 bases in between. The CDR3 nucleotides read TGTGCCAGCAGTCGAGACAAAGGGAGGCTCTGGGGCTACACCTTC. It is translated as CASSRDKGRLWGYTF.

This clonotype was detected only a few times. CDR3 DNA: TGCGCCAGCAGCCAGCCCGGGGGGGCGGTTGAAAAACTGTTTTTT. Protein product: CASSQPGGAVEKLFF. This chain uses TRBV4-1 with TRBJ1-4, with TRBD1 as a possible D gene (6 bases). This CDR3 is 15 amino acids long. Per germline, CDR1 MGHRA and CDR2 YSYEKL. Trimming pared 3 bases from V and 7 bases from J, leaving 15 bases between.

This clonotype was picked up a small number of times. The CDR3 DNA sequence: TGTGCCAGCAGCTCCAGGCGAGCGGAGACCCAGTACTTC. It specifies CASSSRRAETQYF. The chain joins TRBV7-2 to TRBJ2-5; D gene ambiguous. The ends were cut back, 4 bases at V and 5 bases at J, with 11 bases in the middle. CDR1 and CDR2 from the germline V gene are SGHTA and FQGNSA. The CDR3 runs 13 residues.

This clonotype came up a few times. V is TRBV5-5 and J is TRBJ2-1; 11 nucleotides align to TRBD2. Germline V gene sequence: CDR1 SGHKS, CDR2 YYEKEE (reference sequence). This CDR3 contains 17 residues. V shed 1 base, J shed 5 bases, and the junction held 8 bases outside the gene matches. As DNA, the CDR3 is TGTGCCAGCAGCTTGATAGCGGGGGGGAATCGCAACAATGAGCAGTTCTTC. As protein: CASSLIAGGNRNNEQFF. Full variable domain (rest looked up from reference TRBV5-5 and TRBJ2-1): DAGVTQSPTHLIKTRGQQVTLRCSPISGHKSVSWYQQVLGQGPQFIFQYYEKEERGRGNFPDRFSARQFPNYSSELNVNALLLGDSALYLCASSLIAGGNRNNEQFFGPGTRLTVL.

The chain uses TRBV12-3 or TRBV12-4 and TRBJ2-7, with D possibly TRBD2 on 6 matching bases. This CDR3 comprises 15 residues. V gave up 6 bases and J gave up 0 bases, with 15 bases separating them. This CDR3 reads CASRTGGSSSYEQYF. Here the CDR3 DNA reads TGTGCCAGCAGGACCGGGGGAAGTAGCTCCTACGAGCAGTACTTC.

V gene TRBV6-5 combines with J gene TRBJ1-4; maybe TRBD1 (5 bases). V lost 2 bases and J lost 0, with 16 bases in between. The length of the CDR3 is 18 residues. CDR1 and CDR2 from the germline V gene are MNHEY and SVGAGI. The CDR3 loop is CASSYGTSLSTTNEKLFF. The CDR3 coding sequence is TGTGCCAGCAGTTACGGGACTTCCCTCTCGACAACTAATGAAAAACTGTTTTTT.

This clonotype was seen a handful of times. The chain carries TRBV7-2 and TRBJ2-7; TRBD1 matches at 9 bases. CDR3 length equals 15 residues. Germline lookup yields CDR1 SGHTA and CDR2 FQGNSA. With 4 bases clipped from V and 6 bases from J, the junction kept 10 bases outside the gene matches. In DNA form, the CDR3 reads TGTGCCAGCAGCTCGAAACCGGGACAGGGAGCCGAGCAGTACTTC. This gives the protein CASSSKPGQGAEQYF. The variable domain in full, with the rest retrieved from reference TRBV7-2 and TRBJ2-7, is GAGVSQSPSNKVTEKGKDVELRCDPISGHTALYWYRQSLGQGLEFLIYFQGNSAPDKSGLPSDRFSAERTGGSVSTLTIQRTQQEDSAVYLCASSSKPGQGAEQYFGPGTRLTVT.